This TCR beta chain was captured in a study of T-cell reconstitution after alpha-beta-depleted transplantation in children. Preparation of the TCRbeta library used unique molecular identifiers. TCRdb ran MiXCR on the PCR reads and lists one entry per CDR3 protein. Found here are around 490,000 distinct CDR3 sequences, over 9.5% of them singletons; the top ten hold about 15%. CDR1 and CDR2 (germline): DFQATT, SNEGSKA (reference sequence). The CDR3 contains 15 residues. Between the trimmed V and J ends, which lost 6 bases and 7 bases, there was a span of 22 bases. This clonotype has only a few counts. Its antigen is still unknown. Study-wide points: T-cell counts and diversity were attributed mostly to newly produced T cells one year after transplant. In some patients, recipient T cells and intrathymic progenitors surviving conditioning explained high day-60 diversity. Expanded graft clones, several hundred of them, were reportedly the source of alpha-beta T cells about two months after transplant.

Sequencing was performed on PBMCs, mostly from graft donor cells, taken 180 days after TCRalphabeta/CD19-depleted stem cell transplant. This TCR came from a female patient between 2 and 10 years old who had a stem cell transplant for aplastic anemia, so the T cells may come from the graft donor. V usage is TRBV20-1 and J usage is TRBJ2-1; unclear D gene. This chain's CDR3 is CSARPSRGRVNEQFF. Here the CDR3 DNA reads TGCAGTGCAAGGCCGTCTAGAGGACGGGTAAATGAGCAGTTCTTC.